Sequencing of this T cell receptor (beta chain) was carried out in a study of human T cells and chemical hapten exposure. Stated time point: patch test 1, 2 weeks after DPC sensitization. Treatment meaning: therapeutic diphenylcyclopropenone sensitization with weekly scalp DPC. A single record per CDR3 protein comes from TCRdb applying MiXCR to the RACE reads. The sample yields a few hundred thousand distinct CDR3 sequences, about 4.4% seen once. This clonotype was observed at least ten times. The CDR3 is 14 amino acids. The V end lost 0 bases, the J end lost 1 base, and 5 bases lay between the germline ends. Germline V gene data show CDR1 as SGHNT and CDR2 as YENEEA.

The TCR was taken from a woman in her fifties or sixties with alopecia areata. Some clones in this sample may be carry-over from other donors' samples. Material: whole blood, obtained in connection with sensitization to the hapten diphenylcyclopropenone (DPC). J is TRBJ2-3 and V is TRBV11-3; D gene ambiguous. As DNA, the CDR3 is TGTGCCAGCAGCTTAGATCAGCGCACAGATACGCAGTATTTT. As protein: CASSLDQRTDTQYF.